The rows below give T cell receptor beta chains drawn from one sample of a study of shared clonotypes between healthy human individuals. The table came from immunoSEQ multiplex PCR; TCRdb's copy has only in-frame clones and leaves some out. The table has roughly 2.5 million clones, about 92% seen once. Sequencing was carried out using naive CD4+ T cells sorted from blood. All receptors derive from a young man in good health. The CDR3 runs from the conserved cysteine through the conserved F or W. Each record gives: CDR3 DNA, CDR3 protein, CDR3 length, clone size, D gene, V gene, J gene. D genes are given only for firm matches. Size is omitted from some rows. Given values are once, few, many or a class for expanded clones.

DNA: TGTGCCAGCAGCGACTCCGGGACAGGGGGCAATCAGCCCCAGCATTTT; CDR3: CASSDSGTGGNQPQHF; length: 16; size: NA; D: TRBD1; V: TRBV5-6; J: TRBJ1-5
DNA: TGTGCCAGCAGCATTACAGGGGGCTTGTACGAGCAGTACTTC; CDR3: CASSITGGLYEQYF; length: 14; size: NA; D: TRBD1; V: TRBV7-2; J: TRBJ2-7
DNA: TGTGCCAGCCTACAGGGGGCTAAGGCGATTCAGTACTTC; CDR3: CASLQGAKAIQYF; length: 13; size: NA; D: TRBD1; V: TRBV6-6; J: TRBJ2-4
DNA: TGTGCCAGCAGTCAAGACAGGGACTCTGGAAACACCATATATTTT; CDR3: CASSQDRDSGNTIYF; length: 15; size: NA; D: TRBD1; V: TRBV6-5; J: TRBJ1-3
DNA: TGCGCCAGCAGCTTGGGGGCAGGTATGACCTACGAGCAGTACTTC; CDR3: CASSLGAGMTYEQYF; length: 15; size: NA; D: NA; V: TRBV5-1; J: TRBJ2-7
DNA: TGCGCCAGCAGCGCACGCGCCGGGACAGGGTTTGGCACCGGGGAGCTGTTTTTT; CDR3: CASSARAGTGFGTGELFF; length: 18; size: NA; D: TRBD1; V: TRBV5-1; J: TRBJ2-2
DNA: TGTGCCAGCGCTAACAGGGCTGGAGGGGGGGAGCTGTTTTTT; CDR3: CASANRAGGGELFF; length: 14; size: NA; D: NA; V: TRBV6-1; J: TRBJ2-2
DNA: TGTGCCAGCCAGCGGGGGGGTACTACGAGTGAGCAGTACTTC; CDR3: CASQRGGTTSEQYF; length: 14; size: NA; D: TRBD2; V: TRBV28; J: TRBJ2-7
DNA: TGTGCCAGCAGCCCGGGACACCTACTCCCAAACAATGAGCAGTTCTTC; CDR3: CASSPGHLLPNNEQFF; length: 16; size: NA; D: NA; V: TRBV11-2; J: TRBJ2-1
DNA: TGCGCCAGCAGTGGGTTTTTGGGGAACACTGAAGCTTTCTTT; CDR3: CASSGFLGNTEAFF; length: 14; size: NA; D: NA; V: TRBV10-2; J: TRBJ1-1
DNA: TGTGCCAGCAGAGGGGACAGGGGTGTTTTTGGCTACACCTTC; CDR3: CASRGDRGVFGYTF; length: 14; size: NA; D: TRBD1; V: TRBV6-1; J: TRBJ1-2
DNA: TGTGCCAGCAGTGTCACAGGGAATAAAGATACGCAGTATTTT; CDR3: CASSVTGNKDTQYF; length: 14; size: NA; D: NA; V: TRBV2; J: TRBJ2-3
DNA: TGCGCCAGCAGCATCGGACAGGGCGGCTCTGGGGCCAACGTCCTGACTTTC; CDR3: CASSIGQGGSGANVLTF; length: 17; size: NA; D: TRBD1; V: TRBV5-1; J: TRBJ2-6
DNA: TGTGCCAGCAGCTTAGGGGGACCTAACTATGGCTACACCTTC; CDR3: CASSLGGPNYGYTF; length: 14; size: NA; D: NA; V: TRBV7-2; J: TRBJ1-2
DNA: TGCAGCGACCTCCCCGGGGCCTTGGGCAATCAGCCCCAGCATTTT; CDR3: CSDLPGALGNQPQHF; length: 15; size: NA; D: NA; V: TRBV29-1; J: TRBJ1-5
DNA: TGTGCCAGCAGCTCCGCCGGGACAGCCCACCCTACTGAGCAGTACTTC; CDR3: CASSSAGTAHPTEQYF; length: 16; size: NA; D: TRBD1; V: TRBV5-4; J: TRBJ2-5
DNA: TGTGCCAGCAGCGGGGACGCGGGGCTAGCTTTCTTT; CDR3: CASSGDAGLAFF; length: 12; size: few; D: NA; V: TRBV2; J: TRBJ1-1
DNA: TGTGCCAGCAGCTTAGGTTATCGGGATAAGGCCTACGAGCAGTACTTC; CDR3: CASSLGYRDKAYEQYF; length: 16; size: NA; D: NA; V: TRBV7-9; J: TRBJ2-7
DNA: TGTGCCAGCGGGATGGCGAGCTCCTACAATGAGCAGTTCTTC; CDR3: CASGMASSYNEQFF; length: 14; size: NA; D: NA; V: TRBV6-1; J: TRBJ2-1
DNA: TGTGCCAGCAGTCCTCGTGGCGCCTTGGGCACTGAAGCTTTCTTT; CDR3: CASSPRGALGTEAFF; length: 15; size: NA; D: NA; V: TRBV27; J: TRBJ1-1
DNA: TGTGCCAGCAGCTACCGCCGTCCGGGGGAGGGGGAGACCCAGTACTTC; CDR3: CASSYRRPGEGETQYF; length: 16; size: NA; D: TRBD2; V: TRBV7-9; J: TRBJ2-5
DNA: TGTGCCAGCACCCCCGGAGACCTCCTTGGGGAAAAACTGTTTTTT; CDR3: CASTPGDLLGEKLFF; length: 15; size: NA; D: NA; V: TRBV7-9; J: TRBJ1-4
DNA: TGTGCCAGCAGTGAAAGCCCTCCCGCGTCTCTGTTTTTT; CDR3: CASSESPPASLFF; length: 13; size: NA; D: NA; V: TRBV25-1; J: TRBJ1-4
DNA: TGCGCCAGCAGTGAGGACAGGGGGCGAGGTAATGAAAAACTGTTTTTT; CDR3: CASSEDRGRGNEKLFF; length: 16; size: NA; D: TRBD1; V: TRBV10-2; J: TRBJ1-4
DNA: TGTGCCAGCAGTTATATGACCTTTGGTGAGCAGTTCTTC; CDR3: CASSYMTFGEQFF; length: 13; size: NA; D: NA; V: TRBV6-6; J: TRBJ2-1
DNA: TGCGCCAGCAGCCAGGATAGCGGCGGGAGGGGCGAGCAGTACTTC; CDR3: CASSQDSGGRGEQYF; length: 15; size: NA; D: TRBD2; V: TRBV4-1; J: TRBJ2-7
DNA: TGTGCCAGTAGGGGATACAGGGAACGGGGCGCGAAGTCGTGGTATGGCTACACCTTC; CDR3: CASRGYRERGAKSWYGYTF; length: 19; size: NA; D: NA; V: TRBV19; J: TRBJ1-2
DNA: TGTGCCAGCAGTGAAGCCTTCCTAGCGGGAGTCTCCGAGCAGTACTTC; CDR3: CASSEAFLAGVSEQYF; length: 16; size: NA; D: TRBD2; V: TRBV6-1; J: TRBJ2-7
DNA: TGTGCCAGCACCATGGGACGGACGTTAGTTCAGCCCCAGCATTTT; CDR3: CASTMGRTLVQPQHF; length: 15; size: NA; D: NA; V: TRBV28; J: TRBJ1-5
DNA: TGTGCCATCAGTGGTAGTGTTGGGGGGGCAGGGTCTGATACGCAGTATTTT; CDR3: CAISGSVGGAGSDTQYF; length: 17; size: NA; D: NA; V: TRBV10-3; J: TRBJ2-3
DNA: TGTGCCAGCAGCTACCCGACAGGGGGCGAGGGTAGCAATCAGCCCCAGCATTTT; CDR3: CASSYPTGGEGSNQPQHF; length: 18; size: NA; D: TRBD1; V: TRBV28; J: TRBJ1-5
DNA: TGTGCCAGCTCTCGGGGACACCCTAATGAAAAACTGTTTTTT; CDR3: CASSRGHPNEKLFF; length: 14; size: NA; D: NA; V: TRBV9; J: TRBJ1-4
DNA: TGCGCCAGCAGCTCGAATTATGGACTAGCTCGTCCAGAGACCCAGTACTTC; CDR3: CASSSNYGLARPETQYF; length: 17; size: NA; D: TRBD2; V: TRBV5-1; J: TRBJ2-5
DNA: TGCGCCAGCGGGCCGGGCACAGATACGCAGTATTTT; CDR3: CASGPGTDTQYF; length: 12; size: NA; D: NA; V: TRBV5-1; J: TRBJ2-3
DNA: TGTGCCTGGAGTTTGGACGGATACACTGAAGCTTTCTTT; CDR3: CAWSLDGYTEAFF; length: 13; size: NA; D: NA; V: TRBV30; J: TRBJ1-1
DNA: TGTGCCTGGAGTGGACAGGGGCCAGGCGAGCAGTACTTC; CDR3: CAWSGQGPGEQYF; length: 13; size: NA; D: TRBD1; V: TRBV30; J: TRBJ2-7
DNA: TGCGCCAGCAGCCAAGAAAAGAGACAGGGGTACGAGCAGTACTTC; CDR3: CASSQEKRQGYEQYF; length: 15; size: NA; D: TRBD1; V: TRBV4-1; J: TRBJ2-7
DNA: TGTGCTAGTGGTGGGAGAGCGTCTACAGATACGCAGTATTTT; CDR3: CASGGRASTDTQYF; length: 14; size: NA; D: NA; V: TRBV12-5; J: TRBJ2-3
DNA: TGTGCCAGCAGCTCAAGGAGGGGCGGGGGCGCGCACTATGGCTACACCTTC; CDR3: CASSSRRGGGAHYGYTF; length: 17; size: NA; D: NA; V: TRBV7-2; J: TRBJ1-2
DNA: TGTGCCAGCAGCTCCGGCAGGACCACCGGCACAGATACGCAGTATTTT; CDR3: CASSSGRTTGTDTQYF; length: 16; size: NA; D: NA; V: TRBV7-3; J: TRBJ2-3
DNA: TGTGCCAGCAGCTTAAGACTAGTTTCCGGGGAGCTGTTTTTT; CDR3: CASSLRLVSGELFF; length: 14; size: once; D: NA; V: TRBV7-2; J: TRBJ2-2
DNA: TGTGCCAGCAGCCAAGATCACGCGGGCGGCACAGATACGCAGTATTTT; CDR3: CASSQDHAGGTDTQYF; length: 16; size: NA; D: NA; V: TRBV4-2; J: TRBJ2-3
DNA: TGCGCCAGCAGCCGGCGGTGGGGCAGTTCCAATGAGCAGTTCTTC; CDR3: CASSRRWGSSNEQFF; length: 15; size: NA; D: NA; V: TRBV4-1; J: TRBJ2-1
DNA: TGTGCCAGCAGCTTATTTTCAGGGAACTACGAGCAGTACTTC; CDR3: CASSLFSGNYEQYF; length: 14; size: NA; D: NA; V: TRBV7-2; J: TRBJ2-7
DNA: TGCGCCAGCAGCCTAGATTTCTCTAGCGGGATTCCAGATACGCAGTATTTT; CDR3: CASSLDFSSGIPDTQYF; length: 17; size: NA; D: TRBD2; V: TRBV5-1; J: TRBJ2-3
DNA: TGTGCCTGGGCCAAAAATGAGAGGGCTTTCTTT; CDR3: CAWAKNERAFF; length: 11; size: NA; D: NA; V: TRBV30; J: TRBJ1-1
DNA: TGTGCCAGCAGTTTATCGAATAATGAAAAACTGTTTTTT; CDR3: CASSLSNNEKLFF; length: 13; size: NA; D: NA; V: TRBV27; J: TRBJ1-4
DNA: TGCGCCAGCAGCCGACTACCCGGGACGGCCTCCTACGAGCAGTACTTC; CDR3: CASSRLPGTASYEQYF; length: 16; size: NA; D: NA; V: TRBV4-1; J: TRBJ2-7
DNA: TGTGCCAGCAAGCTCTACGAGCAGTACTTC; CDR3: CASKLYEQYF; length: 10; size: NA; D: NA; V: TRBV2; J: TRBJ2-7
DNA: TGCGCCAGCAGCCCCCAGACAGCGTCGGAGTGGGGCTACACCTTC; CDR3: CASSPQTASEWGYTF; length: 15; size: NA; D: NA; V: TRBV4-1; J: TRBJ1-2
DNA: TGTGCCAGCCGAGGGAATCAAGAGACCCAGTACTTC; CDR3: CASRGNQETQYF; length: 12; size: NA; D: NA; V: TRBV2; J: TRBJ2-5